The 27 T cell receptor beta chains presented below share a single source sample, sequenced in a study of metastatic and nonmetastatic thyroid tumors. Nobody among the patients had been given any treatment before thyroid surgery. With MiXCR, TCRdb called clones anew from the PCR reads. The table lists just over 40,000 clones, over 9.5% of them singletons, with approximately 22% in the top ten. The sample consisted of blood. Receptor source: a female donor with papillary thyroid cancer or a benign thyroid nodule (not recorded which). Some clones in this sample may be carry-over from other donors' samples.

The V and J genes are TRBV5-1 and TRBJ2-3; D remains ambiguous. V was shortened by 4 bases and J by 2 bases, with 20 bases between the two germline ends. The CDR3 length is 17 residues. In germline, CDR1 is SGHRS, CDR2 YFSETQ. The CDR3 here is CASSVGLTTLLTDTQYF. CDR3 sequence (DNA): TGCGCCAGCAGCGTCGGTTTGACCACACTACTCACAGATACGCAGTATTTT.

Ten or more counts support this clone. This rearrangement joins TRBV11-1 to TRBJ2-3; perhaps TRBD2 as D (6 bases). Germline values: CDR1 SGHAT, CDR2 FQDESV (reference sequence). The CDR3 length is 15 residues. The V end was cut by 5 bases, the J end by 9 bases, with 21 bases between. The CDR3 DNA sequence: TGTGCCAGCAGCGGCTCGCGGGGCACCCCGCCAACGCAGTATTTT. The encoded protein is CASSGSRGTPPTQYF.

This clone was detected ten times or more. The V and J genes are TRBV6-2 or TRBV6-3 and TRBJ2-1; D is unclear. Germline CDR1 is MNHEY and CDR2 is SVGEGT. V lost 10 bases, J lost 4 bases, and 11 bases lay in between. The CDR3 runs 12 residues. The CDR3 nucleotides read TGTGCCACCCAGGACGGATACAATGAGCAGTTCTTC. Translating it yields CATQDGYNEQFF.

This clone was counted at least ten times. The V call is TRBV12-3 or TRBV12-4, the J call TRBJ1-3; 7 bases map to TRBD1. V lost 5 bases and J lost 2; bases outside the gene matches: 6. The CDR3 runs to 15 residues. CDR3 in amino acids: CASSAPTGTGNTIYF. The CDR3 nucleotides are TGTGCCAGCAGTGCCCCGACAGGGACTGGAAACACCATATATTTT.

This clone has ten or more counts. V usage is TRBV6-2 or TRBV6-3 and J usage is TRBJ1-5; 8 bases match TRBD1. The length of the CDR3 is 14 residues. Germline V gene lookup returns CDR1 MNHEY and CDR2 SVGEGT. V shed 6 bases, J shed 1 base, and the junction held 2 bases outside the gene matches. The DNA of the CDR3 is TGTGCCAGCAGGGACAGGGTAAGCAATCAGCCCCAGCATTTT. Protein sequence: CASRDRVSNQPQHF.

This clone was seen many times. This CDR3 reads CASSAAGPRYEQYF. The CDR3 DNA sequence: TGTGCCAGCAGCGCAGCCGGGCCCCGCTACGAGCAGTACTTC. V gene TRBV28 combines with J gene TRBJ2-7; D is undetermined. CDR1 MDHEN and CDR2 SYDVKM come from the germline V gene. CDR3 length: 14 amino acids. V was trimmed by 6 bases and J by 3 bases, leaving 15 bases between them.

There are a few counts of this clone. This could be a read error, since a much larger clone is one nucleotide away. J is TRBJ2-1 and V is TRBV2; D is possibly TRBD2 (9 bases). The CDR3 runs 14 residues. Per germline, CDR1 SNHLY and CDR2 FYNNEI. CDR3 DNA: TGTGCCGGCAGGGGGCGTAGCGGGAGATATGAGCAGTTCTTC. It yields the protein CAGRGRSGRYEQFF.

This clone was recorded at least ten times. The chain is built from TRBV10-2 and TRBJ1-4; D gene unclear. Trimming left V 0 bases short and J 8 bases short, with 10 bases between. Germline-derived CDR1 and CDR2 are WSHSY and SAAADI. The CDR3 has 14 residues. The DNA of the CDR3 is TGCGCCAGCAGTGAGTCGACTCCTGGGGAAAAACTGTTTTTT. Its protein product is CASSESTPGEKLFF.

This chain links TRBV12-3 or TRBV12-4 with TRBJ2-2; 9 nucleotides align to TRBD2. The CDR3 sequence is 17 residues long. With V trimmed by 5 bases and J by 7 bases, 14 bases remained unmatched. The CDR3 sequence: CASSIPGTSKPNGELFF. The CDR3 DNA reads TGTGCCAGCAGTATACCCGGGACTAGCAAACCTAACGGGGAGCTGTTTTTT.

This clone has ten or more counts. The chain couples TRBV12-3 or TRBV12-4 to TRBJ2-3; unclear D gene. This CDR3 contains 13 residues. With 7 bases removed from V and 5 bases from J, the gap between germline ends came to 13 bases. The CDR3: CASTSRGLDTQYF. The CDR3 DNA is TGTGCCAGCACCTCTAGAGGCTTAGATACGCAGTATTTT.

This clone was picked up many times. This chain joins TRBV29-1 and TRBJ2-2; the D gene is possibly TRBD2 (6 bases). The germline V and J ends were trimmed by 3 bases and 2 bases, with 13 bases remaining between them. Germline assignment: CDR1 SQVTM and CDR2 ANQGSEA. CDR3 length: 15 amino acids. CDR3 in amino acids: CSVELDYKNTGELFF. The CDR3 DNA is TGCAGCGTTGAGCTGGACTATAAAAACACCGGGGAGCTGTTTTTT.

This clone has at least ten counts. J is TRBJ2-7 and V is TRBV6-2 or TRBV6-3, with D possibly matching TRBD1 (7 bases). The V gene lost 6 bases and the J gene lost 0 bases, with 12 bases spanning the gap. CDR3 length: 14 amino acids. Germline V gene lookup returns CDR1 MNHEY and CDR2 SVGEGT. The CDR3 bases are TGTGCCAGCAGACAGGGGACTTCCTCCTACGAGCAGTACTTC. Its translation: CASRQGTSSYEQYF.

This clone was detected a few times. A read error is possible here, since a much larger clone lies one base away. Lacking the conserved final phenylalanine or tryptophan, this CDR3 likely reflects a read error. The chain employs TRBV25-1 and TRBJ1-2; no clear D. Germline V lookup: CDR1 MGHDK, CDR2 SYGVNS. Trimming took off 3 bases at V and 6 bases at J, with 5 bases between the two ends. The CDR3 is 11 residues long. In DNA, the CDR3 is TGTGCCAGCAGTGAGATGAATGGCTACACCCTC. It encodes CASSEMNGYTL.

At least ten counts were recorded for this clone. The chain uses TRBV5-1 and TRBJ2-3; no clear D. CDR1 and CDR2 (germline): SGHRS, YFSETQ. V was shortened by 2 bases and J by 0 bases, with 10 bases between the two germline ends. CDR3 length equals 15 residues. The CDR3 sequence: CASSFWDPSTDTQYF. CDR3 nucleotides: TGCGCCAGCAGCTTTTGGGATCCGAGCACAGATACGCAGTATTTT.

This clone was detected ten times or more. The chain links TRBV9 to TRBJ2-5; 9 positions match TRBD2. V was clipped by 0 bases and J by 3 bases; unmatched bases: 6. The CDR3 spans 16 residues. The germline CDR1 and CDR2 sequences are SGDLS and YYNGEE. CDR3 in amino acids: CASSVGSGRTEETQYF. CDR3 DNA: TGTGCCAGCAGCGTAGGGAGCGGGAGGACCGAAGAGACCCAGTACTTC.

V gene TRBV13 combines with J gene TRBJ2-7, with no clear D. The CDR3 is made up of 12 amino acids. Looked up from germline, CDR1 is PRHDT and CDR2 is FYEKMQ (reference sequence). V was shortened by 7 bases and J by 0 bases, with 7 bases between the two germline ends. The CDR3 protein is CASTRSSYEQYV. DNA of the CDR3: TGTGCCAGCACGAGGAGCTCCTACGAGCAGTACGTC.

The V gene is TRBV4-2, the J gene TRBJ1-1, with 9 bases lining up with TRBD1. V shed 1 base, J shed 1 base, and the junction held 4 bases outside the gene matches. The CDR3 is 16 residues long. CDR1 LGHNA and CDR2 YNFKEQ come from the germline V gene. CDR3 sequence reads: CASSQATGQGNTEAFF. CDR3 DNA: TGTGCCAGCAGCCAAGCTACGGGACAGGGGAACACTGAAGCTTTCTTT.

This clone was observed at least ten times. Other DNA sequences from this sample encode an identical CDR3 as well. The V call is TRBV2, the J call TRBJ2-2, with 9 bases aligning to TRBD1. This CDR3 comprises 14 residues. Germline loops: CDR1 SNHLY, CDR2 FYNNEI. The ends lost 7 bases at V and 7 bases at J; junction bases unmatched: 7. CDR3 DNA: TGTGCCAGCATTTTACAGGGGGCCGACGGGGAGCTGTTTTTT. The encoded protein is CASILQGADGELFF.

This clone was observed a few times. A much bigger clone sits one base away, suggesting this may be a read error. The chain is built from TRBV28 and TRBJ2-4; D may correspond to TRBD1 or TRBD2 (5 bases each). Germline CDR1 is MDHEN and CDR2 is SYDVKM. CDR3 size: 14 residues. V dropped 7 bases and J dropped 6 bases, with 16 bases sitting between them. The CDR3 spells CASKGTCGINIQYF. The CDR3 DNA follows: TGTGCCAGCAAAGGGACGTGTGGTATAAACATTCAGTACTTC.

In its sample, this clone was seen many times. This chain connects TRBV11-3 to TRBJ2-5; the D is unclear. This CDR3 comprises 15 residues. Germline CDR1 reads SGHNT; CDR2 reads YENEEA. V was pared by 1 base and J by 0 bases, with 9 bases between. Here the CDR3 reads CASSLGTSYQETQYF. The CDR3, as DNA: TGTGCCAGCAGCTTAGGGACCTCGTACCAAGAGACCCAGTACTTC. Based on the CDR3 plus reference TRBV11-3 and TRBJ2-5, the full variable domain is EAGVVQSPRYKIIEKKQPVAFWCNPISGHNTLYWYLQNLGQGPELLIRYENEEAVDDSQLPKDRFSAERLKGVDSTLKIQPAELGDSAVYLCASSLGTSYQETQYFGPGTRLLVL.

This clone was seen ten or more times. The chain combines TRBV28 with TRBJ1-5; D is unclear. Germline values: CDR1 MDHEN, CDR2 SYDVKM. The CDR3 sequence is 19 residues long. V gave up 1 base and J gave up 7 bases, with 26 bases separating them. This CDR3 is CASSLLRVEGSPVGQPQHF. CDR3 DNA: TGTGCCAGCAGTTTATTACGGGTCGAAGGGTCACCGGTAGGGCAGCCCCAGCATTTT.

In regard to this clone: A much more abundant neighbour one base away suggests this may be a read error. The chain employs TRBV16 and TRBJ2-1, with unresolved D. Germline-derived CDR1 and CDR2 are KGHSY and FQNENV. The CDR3 length is 13 residues. Trimming left V 7 bases short and J 8 bases short, with 15 bases between. The CDR3 bases are TGTGCCAGCATCCGGGTTCCTGGCCATGAGCAGTTCTTC. Its translation: CASIRVPGHEQFF.

This clone was observed many times. CDR3 bases: TGCGCCAGCAGTGAGTCGGGGACAGGGGGTTTTGAGCAGTTCTTC. This gives the protein CASSESGTGGFEQFF. This chain links TRBV10-1 with TRBJ2-1, with 11 positions matching TRBD1. The CDR3 has 15 residues. From germline, CDR1 is WNHNN and CDR2 SYGVQD (reference sequence). Trimming cost V 0 bases and J 9 bases; bases outside gene matches: 4.

In its sample, this clone was seen many times. The rearrangement uses TRBV20-1 and TRBJ2-3; 7 nucleotides agree with TRBD2. V trimming: 3 bases; J trimming: 6 bases; junction bases outside the gene matches: 12. This CDR3 has 15 residues. Germline CDR1 and CDR2: DFQATT and SNEGSKA (reference sequence). The CDR3 region has the DNA TGCAGTGCTAGGGGGTCACTAGCGTTGAGGGATACGCAGTATTTT. Protein product: CSARGSLALRDTQYF.

This clone was picked up many times. The rearrangement uses TRBV12-3 or TRBV12-4 and TRBJ1-1; 7 bases are a match to TRBD1. V was pared by 2 bases and J by 3 bases, with 12 bases of the junction left unmatched. The CDR3 loop spans 17 amino acids. The CDR3 here is CASSLSPRTGSDTEAFF. CDR3 DNA: TGTGCCAGCAGTTTATCCCCAAGGACAGGATCGGACACTGAAGCTTTCTTT.

This clone was recorded at least ten times. The V gene is TRBV13, the J gene TRBJ2-3; D unclear. This CDR3 has 14 amino acids. Germline CDR1 is PRHDT and CDR2 is FYEKMQ (reference sequence). The ends were cut back, 0 bases at V and 4 bases at J, with 8 bases in the middle. CDR3 loop: CASSLGPRSDTQYF. The CDR3 bases are TGTGCCAGCAGCTTAGGCCCAAGGTCAGATACGCAGTATTTT.

This clone was observed many times. The V gene is TRBV6-1, the J gene TRBJ2-5, with a weak D call TRBD1 (6 bases). Germline assignment: CDR1 MNHNS and CDR2 SASEGT. V was pared by 2 bases and J by 1 base, with 11 bases between. The CDR3 totals 15 residues. This CDR3 reads CASSETGTTQETQYF. The CDR3 nucleotides read TGTGCCAGCAGTGAAACAGGGACCACCCAAGAGACCCAGTACTTC.